A single sample is the source of the 21 T cell receptor beta chains below, sequenced in a study of T-cell memory formation after mild COVID-19. MiXCR was run by TCRdb on the 5' RACE reads, yielding one entry per CDR3 protein. The table shows hundreds of thousands of distinct CDR3 sequences, with about a sixth occurring only once. The sequenced material came from PBMCs or a T cell subset sorted from them (not recorded which). These receptors were taken from a man aged 18 to 35 who had mild COVID-19 (a few samples of this study predate the infection). Cell type and time point are not known.

This chain connects TRBV20-1 to TRBJ1-4; D is uncertain. Trimming cost V 6 bases and J 11 bases, with 16 bases left between them. Germline V gene sequence: CDR1 DFQATT, CDR2 SNEGSKA (reference sequence). This CDR3 is built from 12 residues. CDR3 bases: TGCAGTGCCATAGAAGGAGGGCTGAAACTGTTTTTT. This gives the protein CSAIEGGLKLFF.

The V and J genes are TRBV6-1 and TRBJ1-5; D perhaps matches TRBD1 (5 bases). The CDR3 loop spans 15 amino acids. The V gene lost 6 bases and the J gene lost 5 bases, with 17 bases spanning the gap. Germline V gene lookup returns CDR1 MNHNS and CDR2 SASEGT. The CDR3 spells CASRGAEDTDQPQHF. CDR3 sequence (DNA): TGTGCCAGCAGAGGAGCGGAGGACACCGATCAGCCCCAGCATTTT.

This clonotype was picked up a small number of times. The V and J genes are TRBV4-1 and TRBJ2-3, with D tentatively TRBD1 (5 bases). With 4 bases removed from V and 0 bases from J, the gap between germline ends came to 11 bases. This CDR3 comprises 15 residues. Germline V lookup: CDR1 MGHRA, CDR2 YSYEKL. The CDR3 protein is CASSPRQPSTDTQYF. The CDR3 region has the DNA TGCGCCAGCAGCCCACGACAGCCTAGCACAGATACGCAGTATTTT.

This chain links TRBV6-5 with TRBJ1-1; TRBD1 is a possible D gene (5 bases). The CDR3 is 16 residues long. Between the trimmed V and J ends, which lost 6 bases and 5 bases, there was a span of 22 bases. Per germline, CDR1 MNHEY and CDR2 SVGAGI. The CDR3 coding sequence is TGTGCCAGCAGGACGATCGGCGGGGGGAGTGGGACTGAAGCTTTCTTT. Translated: CASRTIGGGSGTEAFF.

The rearrangement links TRBV6-5 to TRBJ2-3; weak D call: TRBD2 (5 bases). This CDR3 is built from 12 residues. Trimming took off 5 bases at V and 8 bases at J, with 11 bases between the two ends. The germline V gene encodes CDR1 MNHEY and CDR2 SVGAGI. The CDR3 region has the DNA TGTGCCAGCAGTCCATCACGGGGTACGCAGTATTTT. Encoded protein: CASSPSRGTQYF.

This clonotype was detected many times. V is TRBV7-9 and J is TRBJ2-3; D is undetermined. CDR1 SEHNR and CDR2 FQNEAQ come from the germline V gene (reference sequence). Trimming stripped 3 bases from V and 0 bases from J, with 13 bases between. This CDR3 region has 16 residues. Here the CDR3 reads CASSFNRVPSTDTQYF. In DNA, the CDR3 is TGTGCCAGCAGCTTCAATCGGGTTCCTAGCACAGATACGCAGTATTTT.

The table lists this clonotype with a few counts. This chain connects TRBV5-8 to TRBJ2-3; D gene uncertain. CDR1 and CDR2 (germline): SGHTS, YDEGEE. The germline V and J ends were trimmed by 9 bases and 0 bases, with 17 bases remaining between them. The CDR3 runs 15 residues. The CDR3 is CATLSLERSTDTQYF. The CDR3 nucleotides are TGTGCCACCTTATCACTGGAGCGAAGCACAGATACGCAGTATTTT.

The chain couples TRBV9 to TRBJ2-2; D is uncertain. V was trimmed by 2 bases and J by 1 base, leaving 3 bases between them. CDR1 is SGDLS, CDR2 YYNGEE, per germline. The CDR3 length is 13 residues. For the CDR3, the DNA is TGTGCCAGCAGCGTCAGGAACACCGGGGAGCTGTTTTTT. It yields the protein CASSVRNTGELFF.

The chain carries TRBV4-1 and TRBJ2-5; D not resolved. The CDR3 consists of 14 residues. The ends were cut back, 1 base at V and 2 bases at J, with 8 bases in the middle. Germline V lookup: CDR1 MGHRA, CDR2 YSYEKL. CDR3 in amino acids: CASSQGEVQETQYF. The CDR3 nucleotides are TGCGCCAGCAGCCAAGGGGAAGTACAAGAGACCCAGTACTTC.

V is TRBV6-2 or TRBV6-3 and J is TRBJ2-2; no clear D. Per the germline V gene, CDR1 is MNHEY and CDR2 is SVGEGT. The CDR3 has 14 residues. V was shortened by 2 bases and J by 7 bases, with 11 bases between the two germline ends. The CDR3 DNA sequence: TGTGCCAGCAGTTACGCCCTGGTCGTCGGGGAGCTGTTTTTT. This gives the protein CASSYALVVGELFF.

The J gene is TRBJ2-5, the V gene TRBV12-3 or TRBV12-4, with 10 nucleotides matching TRBD2. V was clipped by 4 bases and J by 5 bases; unmatched bases: 7. The length of the CDR3 is 15 residues. The CDR3 bases are TGTGCCAGCAGTTCGTCTAGCGGGGGTGGGGAGACCCAGTACTTC. Protein sequence: CASSSSSGGGETQYF.

The CDR3 spells CASSQEERRDRRCEQYV. The CDR3 DNA follows: TGTGCCAGCAGCCAAGAAGAAAGGCGGGACAGGCGGTGCGAGCAGTACGTC. J is TRBJ2-7 and V is TRBV14; 8 nucleotides match TRBD1. This CDR3 has 17 residues. The germline gives CDR1 SGHDN, CDR2 FVKESK. V lost 0 bases, J lost 6 bases, and 13 bases stayed unmatched.

This chain links TRBV7-2 with TRBJ1-1; no clear D. The CDR3 contains 13 residues. V was shortened by 2 bases and J by 6 bases, with 10 bases between the two germline ends. Germline CDR1 is SGHTA and CDR2 is FQGNSA. The CDR3 is CASSLQVRAEAFF. CDR3 nucleotide sequence: TGTGCCAGCAGCTTACAGGTTAGGGCTGAAGCTTTCTTT.

This clonotype occurred a few times. The chain carries TRBV4-2 and TRBJ2-2; 7 bases agree with TRBD1. This CDR3 region has 14 residues. J was trimmed by 6 bases and V by 4 bases; bases with no gene match: 5. Germline V lookup: CDR1 LGHNA, CDR2 YNFKEQ. The DNA of the CDR3 is TGTGCCAGCAGCCTTACAGGGGTCTCCGGGGAGCTGTTTTTT. Translation gives CASSLTGVSGELFF.

In this sample, this clonotype turned up many times. The rearrangement joins TRBV12-3 or TRBV12-4 to TRBJ2-1, with 9 positions matching TRBD2. V gave up 7 bases and J gave up 2 bases; unmatched junction bases: 6. The CDR3 length is 15 residues. The CDR3 is CASTQTSGPYNEQFF. The CDR3 bases are TGTGCCAGCACCCAGACTAGCGGACCCTACAATGAGCAGTTCTTC.

The table lists this clonotype with a few counts. The gene calls are TRBV7-9 and TRBJ1-1; D gene uncertain. Per germline, CDR1 SEHNR and CDR2 FQNEAQ (reference sequence). Trimming left V 6 bases short and J 4 bases short, with 12 bases between. The CDR3 covers 13 residues. The CDR3 spells CASSQTPITEAFF. CDR3 coding DNA: TGTGCCAGCAGTCAAACACCAATCACTGAAGCTTTCTTT.

The CDR3, as DNA: TGCAGTGCTAGGTTGACTAGCGGGGGACAAGAGACCCAGTACTTC. Encoded protein: CSARLTSGGQETQYF. This chain uses TRBV20-1 with TRBJ2-5; 12 nucleotides line up with TRBD2. Germline trimming cut 3 bases from V and 2 bases from J; bases unmatched to any gene: 4. Germline V lookup: CDR1 DFQATT, CDR2 SNEGSKA (reference sequence). There are 15 residues in the CDR3.

CDR3: CASSVSFQETQYF. The CDR3 coding sequence is TGTGCCAGCAGTGTTTCGTTTCAAGAGACCCAGTACTTC. The chain is built from TRBV2 and TRBJ2-5; D is unresolved. The CDR3 contains 13 residues. Germline V CDR1 and CDR2: SNHLY, FYNNEI. V was cut by 4 bases and J by 2 bases, with 8 bases left in between.

This clonotype was seen a handful of times. The rearrangement links TRBV18 to TRBJ2-1; possible D gene TRBD2, 6 bases. The germline gives CDR1 KGHSH, CDR2 LQKENI. V was shortened by 5 bases and J by 1 base, with 15 bases between the two germline ends. CDR3 size: 16 residues. CDR3 DNA: TGTGCCAGCTCAGATGCGGGACTGTCTTCCTACAATGAGCAGTTCTTC. Protein sequence: CASSDAGLSSYNEQFF. Using reference TRBV18 and TRBJ2-1 for the parts outside the CDR3, the full variable domain is NAGVMQNPRHLVRRRGQEARLRCSPMKGHSHVYWYRQLPEEGLKFMVYLQKENIIDESGMPKERFSAEFPKEGPSILRIQQVVRGDSAAYFCASSDAGLSSYNEQFFGPGTRLTVL.

The chain recombines TRBV20-1 with TRBJ2-2; the match to TRBD1 covers 7 bases. The CDR3 is 16 amino acids. Germline CDR1 and CDR2: DFQATT and SNEGSKA (reference sequence). The junction had 10 bases not matched to a gene; V was cut back by 0 bases and J by 6 bases. CDR3 residues: CSAREDRREGSGELFF. The DNA for the CDR3 is TGCAGTGCTAGAGAGGACAGGAGAGAGGGGTCCGGGGAGCTGTTTTTT.

In its sample, this clonotype was seen a few times. V usage is TRBV4-2 and J usage is TRBJ2-6; 9 bases map to TRBD1. J lost 0 bases, V lost 3 bases, and 3 bases had no gene match. CDR3 size: 17 residues. Germline lookup yields CDR1 LGHNA and CDR2 YNFKEQ. This CDR3 reads CASSQGQGSSGANVLTF. CDR3 bases: TGTGCCAGCAGCCAGGGACAGGGAAGCTCTGGGGCCAACGTCCTGACTTTC.